The clone carrying this T cell receptor (beta chain) was counted a few times. Its target is unknown. Read coverage stops 3 residues before the CDR3 terminus; the germline J gene supplies the remainder. Additional DNA sequences in this sample encode the identical CDR3. Of CVID subjects, under 16 were female and 29 male, mean age approximately 40. Control and CVID samples contributed equal amounts of genomic DNA. The repertoire was sequenced with immunoSEQ multiplex PCR; TCRdb's copy has only in-frame clones and lacks some. The sample holds 25,000 to 35,000 clones, and no clone turns up only once. CDR1 is GTSNPN, CDR2 SVGIG, per germline (reference sequence). The trim removed 1 base at V and 0 bases at J, leaving 7 bases unmatched. CDR3 length equals 17 residues. The sample comes from a study of T cell clonality in common variable immunodeficiency. Study-wide findings and caveats: Compared with controls, CVID subjects had fewer shared TCRbeta clones. Reportedly, TCR beta sequences from common variable immunodeficiency showed fewer deletions and N-nucleotide insertions. TCRbeta clonality was increased in CVID versus healthy controls.

This chain connects TRBV30 to TRBJ2-7, with 12 bases that match TRBD1. Sample: peripheral blood mononuclear cells. The clonotype originates from a human donor with common variable immunodeficiency. CDR3 loop: CAWSGGWGQGASYEQYF. The DNA read from the CDR3 is TGTGCCTGGAGTGGAGGTTGGGGACAGGGGGCCTCCTACGAG.